One sample yielded the 25 T cell receptor beta chains listed below, sequenced in a study of early T cells in non-severe SARS-CoV-2 infection. Each CDR3 protein is one row after TCRdb ran MiXCR on the 5' RACE reads. This sample has about 70,000 distinct CDR3 sequences, with roughly 12% found just once. The starting material was whole blood, obtained at baseline. The receptors shown here come from an adult who was a healthcare worker with PCR-confirmed SARS-CoV-2 infection or an uninfected control (not recorded which). The donor label of this sample is uncertain.

This clonotype showed up many times. The genes are TRBV7-2 and TRBJ2-1; weak D call: TRBD1 (6 bases). The CDR3 sequence is 15 residues long. Trimming stripped 2 bases from V and 8 bases from J, with 16 bases between. Germline V gives CDR1 SGHTA, CDR2 FQGNSA. As DNA, the CDR3 is TGTGCCAGCAGCTTATCGCAGGGGAAGAGGGATGAGCAGTTCTTC. Its translation: CASSLSQGKRDEQFF.

This clonotype was counted a few times. The CDR3 DNA sequence: TGTGCCAGCAATAAACTAGAGGGGGCAGATACGCAGTATTTT. Translation gives CASNKLEGADTQYF. The chain carries TRBV27 and TRBJ2-3; D might be TRBD1 (6 bases). Germline V gene data show CDR1 as MNHEY and CDR2 as SMNVEV (reference sequence). The CDR3 runs 14 residues. V lost 7 bases and J lost 4, with 15 bases in between.

This chain links TRBV3-1 with TRBJ1-1, with a weak D call TRBD1 (6 bases). There are 14 residues in the CDR3. V was cut by 1 base and J by 8 bases, with 14 bases left in between. Germline-derived CDR1 and CDR2 are LGHDT and YNNKEL (reference sequence). CDR3 in amino acids: CASSQVGGGTEAFF. The CDR3 region has the DNA TGTGCCAGCAGCCAAGTGGGGGGCGGGACGGAAGCTTTCTTT.

This chain connects TRBV10-3 to TRBJ2-1; 13 bases are shared with TRBD2. The ends lost 6 bases at V and 4 bases at J; junction bases unmatched: 3. This CDR3 has 15 amino acids. Germline CDR1 ENHRY, CDR2 SYGVKD. The CDR3 loop is CAIRGGLAGYNEQFF. The CDR3, as DNA: TGTGCCATCAGGGGGGGACTAGCGGGATACAATGAGCAGTTCTTC.

The count of this clonotype is one. V gene TRBV12-3 or TRBV12-4 combines with J gene TRBJ1-5, with unresolved D. The CDR3 sequence is 14 residues long. Trimming pared 1 base from V and 3 bases from J, leaving 7 bases between. The CDR3 nucleotides read TGTGCCAGCAGTTTAGGGGTTGACAATCAGCCCCAGCATTTT. Translation gives CASSLGVDNQPQHF.

This clonotype has a handful of counts. The chain uses TRBV7-2 and TRBJ1-1, with TRBD1 as a possible D gene (6 bases). The germline CDR1 and CDR2 sequences are SGHTA and FQGNSA. V lost 2 bases and J 0 bases, leaving 10 bases between the germline ends. The CDR3 consists of 15 residues. CDR3 coding DNA: TGTGCCAGCAGCTTATCTCCAGGGGTGAACACTGAAGCTTTCTTT. It translates to CASSLSPGVNTEAFF. Together with reference TRBV7-2 and TRBJ1-1, the CDR3 gives the full variable domain: GAGVSQSPSNKVTEKGKDVELRCDPISGHTALYWYRQSLGQGLEFLIYFQGNSAPDKSGLPSDRFSAERTGGSVSTLTIQRTQQEDSAVYLCASSLSPGVNTEAFFGQGTRLTVV.

The sample holds a few counts of this clonotype. The genes are TRBV12-3 or TRBV12-4 and TRBJ1-1; 10 bases fit TRBD1. Trimming took 7 bases from V and 7 from J; bases not matched to a gene: 15. CDR3 length equals 16 residues. CDR3 nucleotide sequence: TGTGCCAGCATTTCCCAACCGGGGACAGGGGCCGGTGAAGCTTTCTTT. Residues: CASISQPGTGAGEAFF.

V is TRBV19 and J is TRBJ2-7; 12 nucleotides line up with TRBD2. The V segment lost 6 bases and the J segment 0 bases; nucleotides outside the gene matches: 3. The germline V gene has CDR1 LNHDA and CDR2 SQIVND (reference sequence). CDR3 size: 15 residues. CDR3 nucleotide sequence: TGTGCCAGTAGCCCGACTAGCGGGAGCTCCTACGAGCAGTACTTC. Translation: CASSPTSGSSYEQYF.

Many counts were recorded for this clonotype. This chain connects TRBV7-6 to TRBJ2-7; 9 bases agree with TRBD2. Per germline, CDR1 SGHVS and CDR2 FNYEAQ. The CDR3 sequence is 18 residues long. After removal of 2 bases from V and 2 bases from J, the junction contained 13 bases not matched to a gene. As DNA, the CDR3 is TGTGCCAGCAGCTTATTGTTTGCGGGGGGGCAAGGACCCTACGAGCAGTACTTC. It encodes CASSLLFAGGQGPYEQYF.

J is TRBJ2-3 and V is TRBV20-1; D gene ambiguous. The CDR3 is 13 residues long. CDR1 DFQATT and CDR2 SNEGSKA come from the germline V gene (reference sequence). V was pared by 4 bases and J by 3 bases, with 11 bases between. CDR3 protein: CSAKLSGTDTQYF. The CDR3, as DNA: TGCAGTGCTAAATTGTCCGGGACAGATACGCAGTATTTT.

This clonotype was recorded only once. The CDR3 region is CASMYRTRGGETQYF. In DNA form, the CDR3 reads TGTGCCAGCATGTACAGGACGAGGGGAGGGGAGACCCAGTACTTC. This chain connects TRBV3-1 to TRBJ2-5; 7 bases match TRBD2. The CDR3 loop spans 15 amino acids. The germline V gene encodes CDR1 LGHDT and CDR2 YNNKEL (reference sequence). V lost 7 bases and J lost 5; bases outside the gene matches: 13.

The sample holds many counts of this clonotype. The chain employs TRBV6-1 and TRBJ2-2; TRBD2 matches at 12 bases. CDR1 and CDR2 from the germline V gene are MNHNS and SASEGT. The CDR3 totals 17 residues. The V segment lost 2 bases and the J segment 3 bases; nucleotides outside the gene matches: 4. Here the CDR3 DNA reads TGTGCCAGCAGTGAACCGAGACTAGCGGGGGACACCGGGGAGCTGTTTTTT. Amino acid sequence: CASSEPRLAGDTGELFF.

This sequence joins TRBV4-3 and TRBJ2-7; D is unclear. With 1 base removed from V and 2 bases from J, the gap between germline ends came to 9 bases. Per the germline V gene, CDR1 is LGHNA and CDR2 is YSLEER. The CDR3 length is 14 residues. The DNA for the CDR3 is TGCGCCAGCAGCCAAGTATTTGGGGCCTACGAGCAGTACTTC. Its protein product is CASSQVFGAYEQYF.

This clonotype turned up a few times. The CDR3 sequence is CAGTTEGNTEAFF. CDR3 DNA sequence: TGTGCCGGAACGACAGAAGGGAACACTGAAGCTTTCTTT. V is TRBV6-6 and J is TRBJ1-1; TRBD1 is a possible D gene (5 bases). Germline V gene lookup returns CDR1 MNHNY and CDR2 SVGAGI (reference sequence). The CDR3 covers 13 residues. The V end lost 11 bases, the J end lost 1 base, and 14 bases lay between the germline ends.

This clonotype came up a few times. The chain recombines TRBV29-1 with TRBJ2-3, with D uncertain. V was cut by 5 bases and J by 3 bases, with 12 bases left in between. Germline CDR1 reads SQVTM; CDR2 reads ANQGSEA. This CDR3 contains 13 residues. CDR3 sequence: CSVLGIITDTQYF. CDR3 DNA sequence: TGCAGCGTTTTGGGTATCATTACAGATACGCAGTATTTT.

The chain employs TRBV29-1 and TRBJ2-1; 8 bases align to TRBD1. With V trimmed by 6 bases and J by 7 bases, 11 bases remained unmatched. Per the germline V gene, CDR1 is SQVTM and CDR2 is ANQGSEA. The CDR3 is 14 residues long. The CDR3 region is CSVTGTGILNEQFF. The CDR3, as DNA: TGCAGCGTAACCGGGACAGGAATCCTGAATGAGCAGTTCTTC.

This sequence joins TRBV5-6 and TRBJ1-1; D gene uncertain. The germline V gene encodes CDR1 SGHDT and CDR2 YYEEEE. CDR3 length: 12 residues. V was clipped by 0 bases and J by 5 bases, with 5 bases between them. As DNA, the CDR3 is TGTGCCAGCAGCTTGGCTTGGACTGAAGCTTTCTTT. The encoded protein is CASSLAWTEAFF.

The chain links TRBV5-4 to TRBJ1-2, with 10 positions matching TRBD1. J gave up 0 bases and V 3 bases, and 5 bases lay outside the gene matches. This CDR3 comprises 16 residues. Germline V gene data show CDR1 as SGHNT and CDR2 as YYREEE (reference sequence). CDR3 in DNA: TGTGCCAGCAGCTCGGGACAGGGGCGAGCTAACTATGGCTACACCTTC. Its translation is CASSSGQGRANYGYTF. Full variable domain (outside the CDR3, taken from reference TRBV5-4 and TRBJ1-2): ETGVTQSPTHLIKTRGQQVTLRCSSQSGHNTVSWYQQALGQGPQFIFQYYREEENGRGNFPPRFSGLQFPNYSSELNVNALELDDSALYLCASSSGQGRANYGYTFGSGTRLTVV.

This clonotype was seen many times. The V and J genes are TRBV29-1 and TRBJ1-1; TRBD1 matches at 7 bases. Germline V gene data show CDR1 as SQVTM and CDR2 as ANQGSEA. V was clipped by 4 bases and J by 6 bases; unmatched bases: 14. The CDR3 is 15 residues long. CDR3 DNA sequence: TGCAGCGTTGCCTATGTAGGACAGGTGGGCGCTGAAGCTTTCTTT. Protein sequence: CSVAYVGQVGAEAFF.

The rearrangement links TRBV30 to TRBJ1-2, with TRBD1 matching over 9 bases. Germline CDR1 and CDR2: GTSNPN and SVGIG (reference sequence). With V trimmed by 2 bases and J by 1 base, 14 bases remained unmatched. The CDR3 runs to 18 residues. The CDR3 region has the DNA TGTGCCTGGAGTCACGCACCCGGGACAGGGAGCTTTAACTATGGCTACACCTTC. Amino acids: CAWSHAPGTGSFNYGYTF. Complete variable domain (other parts from reference TRBV30 and TRBJ1-2): SQTIHQWPATLVQPVGSPLSLECTVEGTSNPNLYWYRQAAGRGLQLLFYSVGIGQISSEVPQNLSASRPQDRQFILSSKKLLLSDSGFYLCAWSHAPGTGSFNYGYTFGSGTRLTVV.

This clonotype has at least ten counts. V gene TRBV30 combines with J gene TRBJ2-3, with 11 bases fitting TRBD2. The length of the CDR3 is 15 residues. Germline V lookup: CDR1 GTSNPN, CDR2 SVGIG (reference sequence). V lost 3 bases, J lost 4 bases, and 6 bases stayed unmatched. The CDR3 DNA reads as TGTGCCTGGAGCTATAGCGGGGGGGCCCCAGATACGCAGTATTTT. Translating gives CAWSYSGGAPDTQYF.

The V and J genes are TRBV6-2 or TRBV6-3 and TRBJ2-3; TRBD1 matches at 8 bases. J was trimmed by 0 bases and V by 5 bases; bases with no gene match: 1. In germline, CDR1 is MNHEY, CDR2 SVGEGT. This CDR3 spans 14 amino acids. CDR3 nucleotide sequence: TGTGCCAGCAGTCGGACAGGGAGCACAGATACGCAGTATTTT. It specifies CASSRTGSTDTQYF.

This clonotype was seen a handful of times. The chain employs TRBV5-5 and TRBJ2-3, with 10 bases aligning to TRBD2. The trim removed 4 bases at V and 2 bases at J, leaving 4 bases unmatched. The CDR3 is 15 amino acids. In germline, CDR1 is SGHKS, CDR2 YYEKEE (reference sequence). As DNA, the CDR3 is TGTGCCAGCAGCCGAGGACTAGCGGACACAGATACGCAGTATTTT. Its translation: CASSRGLADTDTQYF. Complete variable domain (other parts from reference TRBV5-5 and TRBJ2-3): DAGVTQSPTHLIKTRGQQVTLRCSPISGHKSVSWYQQVLGQGPQFIFQYYEKEERGRGNFPDRFSARQFPNYSSELNVNALLLGDSALYLCASSRGLADTDTQYFGPGTRLTVL.

This clonotype was counted between two and nine times. CDR3 sequence reads: CASSFWRGSPGNTIYF. The CDR3 nucleotides are TGTGCCAGCAGTTTTTGGAGGGGGTCGCCTGGAAACACCATATATTTT. This sequence joins TRBV27 and TRBJ1-3, with D possibly TRBD1 on 6 matching bases. V lost 3 bases and J 2 bases, leaving 14 bases between the germline ends. This CDR3 spans 16 amino acids. In germline, CDR1 is MNHEY, CDR2 SMNVEV (reference sequence).

The gene calls are TRBV29-1 and TRBJ2-7; D is undetermined. The CDR3 consists of 12 residues. Germline loops: CDR1 SQVTM, CDR2 ANQGSEA. Trimming removed 3 bases at V and 0 bases at J, with 6 bases between. The CDR3 reads CSVEGPSYEQYF. DNA of the CDR3: TGCAGCGTTGAGGGTCCCTCCTACGAGCAGTACTTC.